This T cell receptor beta chain was profiled in a study of human T cells and chemical hapten exposure. Overall study: Small volume differences among pooled libraries mainly caused per-sample TCR yield variation.

Germline-derived CDR1 and CDR2 are MDHEN and SYDVKM. The CDR3 is 19 residues long. Trimming left V 6 bases short and J 0 bases short, with 24 bases between. MiXCR, run by TCRdb on the RACE reads, gives a single entry per CDR3 protein. Among some 350,000 distinct CDR3 sequences listed, about 6.3% were seen once. As to time point: patch test 2, 6 weeks after DPC sensitization. Treatment noted: therapeutic diphenylcyclopropenone sensitization with weekly scalp DPC. The TCR sequence derives from a woman aged 18 to 35 with alopecia areata. Some clones in this sample may be carry-over from other donors' samples. The sample was whole blood, taken in connection with sensitization to the hapten diphenylcyclopropenone (DPC). This chain uses TRBV28 with TRBJ1-5; TRBD1 is a possible D gene (5 bases). CDR3 DNA: TGTGCCAGCAGCGCCACCGGCGGGGGTTCCCTATATAGCAATCAGCCCCAGCATTTT. Its protein product is CASSATGGGSLYSNQPQHF.